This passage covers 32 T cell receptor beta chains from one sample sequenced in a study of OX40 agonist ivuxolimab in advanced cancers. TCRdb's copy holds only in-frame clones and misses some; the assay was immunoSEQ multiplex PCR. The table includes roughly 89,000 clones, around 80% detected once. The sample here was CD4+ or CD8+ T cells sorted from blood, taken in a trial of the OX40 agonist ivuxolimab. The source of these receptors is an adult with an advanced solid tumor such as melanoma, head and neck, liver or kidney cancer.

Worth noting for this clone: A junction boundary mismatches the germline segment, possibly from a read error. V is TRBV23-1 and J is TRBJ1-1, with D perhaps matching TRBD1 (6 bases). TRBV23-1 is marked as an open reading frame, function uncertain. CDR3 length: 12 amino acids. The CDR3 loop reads CASSQSNSDRLF. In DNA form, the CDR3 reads TGCGCCAGCAGTCAATCGAACTCCGACAGGCTCTTT.

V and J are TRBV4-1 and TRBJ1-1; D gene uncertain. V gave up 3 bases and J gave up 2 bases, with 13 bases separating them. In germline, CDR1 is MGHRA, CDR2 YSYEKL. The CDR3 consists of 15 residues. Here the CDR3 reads CASSHGVLVNTEAFF. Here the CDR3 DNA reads TGCGCCAGCAGCCACGGGGTCTTGGTAAACACTGAAGCTTTCTTT.

CDR3 region: CASTQLTSGGTTDTQYF. CDR3 nucleotide sequence: TGTGCCAGCACCCAACTTACTAGCGGGGGGACCACAGATACGCAGTATTTT. This chain uses TRBV9 with TRBJ2-3, with TRBD2 matching over 12 bases. Trimming took 6 bases from V and 2 from J; bases not matched to a gene: 10. The CDR3 consists of 17 residues. The V gene's germline CDR1 is SGDLS and CDR2 YYNGEE. Variable domain in full (rest from reference TRBV9 and TRBJ2-3): DSGVTQTPKHLITATGQRVTLRCSPRSGDLSVYWYQQSLDQGLQFLIQYYNGEERAKGNILERFSAQQFPDLHSELNLSSLELGDSALYFCASTQLTSGGTTDTQYFGPGTRLTVL.

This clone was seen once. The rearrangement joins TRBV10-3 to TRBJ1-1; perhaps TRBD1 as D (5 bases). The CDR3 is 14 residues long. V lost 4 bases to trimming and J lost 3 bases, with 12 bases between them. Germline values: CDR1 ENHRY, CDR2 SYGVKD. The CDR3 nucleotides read TGTGCCATCAGTGCGGGGAGCAGGGACACTGAAGCTTTCTTT. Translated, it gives CAISAGSRDTEAFF.

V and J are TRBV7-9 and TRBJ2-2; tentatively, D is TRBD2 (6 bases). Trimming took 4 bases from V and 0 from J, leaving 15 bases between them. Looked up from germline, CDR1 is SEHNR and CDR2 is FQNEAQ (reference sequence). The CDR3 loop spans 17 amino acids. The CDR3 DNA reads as TGTGCCAGCAGCTCAAAATCGGGGGAACCGAACACCGGGGAGCTGTTTTTT. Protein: CASSSKSGEPNTGELFF.

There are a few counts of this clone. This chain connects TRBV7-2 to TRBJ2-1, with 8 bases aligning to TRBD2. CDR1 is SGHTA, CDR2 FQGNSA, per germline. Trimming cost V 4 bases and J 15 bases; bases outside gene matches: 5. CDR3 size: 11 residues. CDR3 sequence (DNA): TGTGCCAGCAGCTCCGGACTAGCACGGTTCTTC. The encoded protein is CASSSGLARFF.

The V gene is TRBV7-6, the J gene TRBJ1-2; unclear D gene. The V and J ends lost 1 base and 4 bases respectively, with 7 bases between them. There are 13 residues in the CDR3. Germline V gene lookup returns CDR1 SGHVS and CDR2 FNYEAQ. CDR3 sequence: CASSLGEGYGYTF. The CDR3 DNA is TGTGCCAGCAGCTTAGGGGAGGGCTATGGCTACACCTTC.

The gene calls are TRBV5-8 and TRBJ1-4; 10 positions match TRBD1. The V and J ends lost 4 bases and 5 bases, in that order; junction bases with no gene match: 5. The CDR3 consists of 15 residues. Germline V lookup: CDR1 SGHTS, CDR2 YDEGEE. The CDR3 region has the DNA TGTGCCAGCAGCCCTGACAGGGGGCGGAATGAAAAACTGTTTTTT. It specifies CASSPDRGRNEKLFF.

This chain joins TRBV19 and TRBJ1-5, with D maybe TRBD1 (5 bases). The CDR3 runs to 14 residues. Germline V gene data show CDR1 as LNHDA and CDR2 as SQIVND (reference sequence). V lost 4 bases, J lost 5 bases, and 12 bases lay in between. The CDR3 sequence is CASSSQGGYQPQHF. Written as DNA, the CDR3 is TGTGCCAGTAGTAGCCAGGGCGGATATCAGCCCCAGCATTTT. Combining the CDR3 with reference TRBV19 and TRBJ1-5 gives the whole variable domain DGGITQSPKYLFRKEGQNVTLSCEQNLNHDAMYWYRQDPGQGLRLIYYSQIVNDFQKGDIAEGYSVSREKKESFPLTVTSAQKNPTAFYLCASSSQGGYQPQHFGDGTRLSIL.

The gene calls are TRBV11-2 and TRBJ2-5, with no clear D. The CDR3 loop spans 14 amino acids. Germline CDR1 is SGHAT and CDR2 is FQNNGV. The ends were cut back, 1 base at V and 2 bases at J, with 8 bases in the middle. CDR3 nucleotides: TGTGCCAGCAGCTTAGGCAGCGTTCAAGAGACCCAGTACTTC. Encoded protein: CASSLGSVQETQYF.

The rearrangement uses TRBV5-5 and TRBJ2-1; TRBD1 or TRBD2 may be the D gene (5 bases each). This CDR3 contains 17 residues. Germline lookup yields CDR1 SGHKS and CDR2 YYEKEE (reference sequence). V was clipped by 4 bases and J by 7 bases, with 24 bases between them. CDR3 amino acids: CASSLKLYRDQRNEQFF. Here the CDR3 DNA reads TGTGCCAGCAGCCTTAAACTGTACCGGGACCAAAGGAATGAGCAGTTCTTC.

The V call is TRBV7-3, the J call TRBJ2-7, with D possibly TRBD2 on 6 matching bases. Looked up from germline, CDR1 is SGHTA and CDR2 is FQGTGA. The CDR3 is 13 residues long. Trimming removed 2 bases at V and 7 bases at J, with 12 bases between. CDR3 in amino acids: CASSLGGRGEQYF. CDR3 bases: TGTGCCAGCAGCTTAGGAGGGAGAGGGGAGCAGTACTTC.

CDR3 region: CATSGGNTIYF. DNA for the CDR3: TGTGCCACCAGCGGAGGAAACACCATATATTTT. J is TRBJ1-3 and V is TRBV15; D is ambiguous. Germline lookup yields CDR1 LNHNV and CDR2 YYDKDF (reference sequence). This CDR3 is built from 11 residues. V lost 5 bases and J 4 bases, leaving 3 bases between the germline ends. Combining the CDR3 with reference TRBV15 and TRBJ1-3 gives the whole variable domain DAMVIQNPRYQVTQFGKPVTLSCSQTLNHNVMYWYQQKSSQAPKLLFHYYDKDFNNEADTPDNFQSRRPNTSFCFLDIRSPGLGDTAMYLCATSGGNTIYFGEGSWLTVV.

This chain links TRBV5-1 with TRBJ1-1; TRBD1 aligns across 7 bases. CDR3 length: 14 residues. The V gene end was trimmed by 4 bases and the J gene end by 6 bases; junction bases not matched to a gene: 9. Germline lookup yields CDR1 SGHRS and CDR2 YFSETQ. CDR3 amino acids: CASSQGTAVPEAFF. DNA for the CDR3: TGCGCCAGCAGCCAGGGGACAGCCGTCCCTGAAGCTTTCTTT.

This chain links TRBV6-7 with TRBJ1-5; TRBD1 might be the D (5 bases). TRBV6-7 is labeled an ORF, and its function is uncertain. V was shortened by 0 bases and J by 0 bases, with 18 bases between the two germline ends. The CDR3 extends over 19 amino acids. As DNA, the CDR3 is TGTGCCAGCAGTTACTCAATGAGATGGGGGGATACTAGCAATCAGCCCCAGCATTTT. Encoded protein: CASSYSMRWGDTSNQPQHF.

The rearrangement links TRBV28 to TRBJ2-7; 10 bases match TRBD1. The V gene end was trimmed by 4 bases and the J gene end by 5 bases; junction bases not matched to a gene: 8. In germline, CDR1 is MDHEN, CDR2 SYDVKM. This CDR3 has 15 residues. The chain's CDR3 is CASSSPGTGVNEQYF. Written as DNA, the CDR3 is TGTGCCAGCAGTTCCCCCGGGACAGGGGTGAACGAGCAGTACTTC.

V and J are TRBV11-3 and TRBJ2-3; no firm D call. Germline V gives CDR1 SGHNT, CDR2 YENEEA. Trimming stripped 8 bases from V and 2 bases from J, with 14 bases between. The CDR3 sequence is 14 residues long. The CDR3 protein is CASSISGDTDTQYF. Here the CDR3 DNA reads TGTGCCAGCTCTATATCTGGGGACACAGATACGCAGTATTTT.

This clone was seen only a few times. The CDR3 spells CASSMLIGAYGYTF. CDR3 in DNA: TGTGCCAGTAGTATGCTCATTGGGGCCTATGGCTACACCTTC. The chain has TRBV19 and TRBJ1-2; maybe TRBD1 (5 bases). Per the germline V gene, CDR1 is LNHDA and CDR2 is SQIVND (reference sequence). The V and J ends lost 3 bases and 4 bases respectively, with 12 bases between them. The CDR3 loop spans 14 amino acids.

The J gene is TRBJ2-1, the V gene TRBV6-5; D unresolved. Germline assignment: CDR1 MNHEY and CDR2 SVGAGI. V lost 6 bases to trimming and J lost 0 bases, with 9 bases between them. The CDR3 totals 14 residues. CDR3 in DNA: TGTGCCAGCAGCTACCGTAGCTCCTACAATGAGCAGTTCTTC. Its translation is CASSYRSSYNEQFF.

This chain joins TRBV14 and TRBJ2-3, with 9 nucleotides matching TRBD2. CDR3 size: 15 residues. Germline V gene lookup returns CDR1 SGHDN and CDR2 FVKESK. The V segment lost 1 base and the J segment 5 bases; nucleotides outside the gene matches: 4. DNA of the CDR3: TGTGCCAGCAGCCAAGGACTAGCGGTTAAAGATACGCAGTATTTT. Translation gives CASSQGLAVKDTQYF.

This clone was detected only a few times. Written as DNA, the CDR3 is TGTGCCAGCGGGAGGGCGAGGAACACTGAAGCTTTCTTT. Protein sequence: CASGRARNTEAFF. The chain links TRBV9 to TRBJ1-1, with unresolved D. Germline CDR1 SGDLS, CDR2 YYNGEE. Trimming stripped 7 bases from V and 1 base from J, with 11 bases between. This CDR3 is 13 amino acids long.

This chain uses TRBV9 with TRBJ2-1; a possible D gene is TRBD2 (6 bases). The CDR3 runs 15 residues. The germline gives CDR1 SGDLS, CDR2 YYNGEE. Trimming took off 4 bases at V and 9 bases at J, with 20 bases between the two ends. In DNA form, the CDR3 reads TGTGCCAGCAGCACGACAGTTAGCGGTTGGGGTGAGCAGTTCTTC. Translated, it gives CASSTTVSGWGEQFF.

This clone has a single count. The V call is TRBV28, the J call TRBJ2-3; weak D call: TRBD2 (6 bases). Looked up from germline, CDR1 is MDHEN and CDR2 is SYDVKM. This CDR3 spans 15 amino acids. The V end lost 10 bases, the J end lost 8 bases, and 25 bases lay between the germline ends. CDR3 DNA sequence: TGTGCCACCATCGGCCATGCAGGTGGGGGGAGTACGCAGTATTTT. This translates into CATIGHAGGGSTQYF. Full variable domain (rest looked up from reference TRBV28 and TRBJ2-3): DVKVTQSSRYLVKRTGEKVFLECVQDMDHENMFWYRQDPGLGLRLIYFSYDVKMKEKGDIPEGYSVSREKKERFSLILESASTNQTSMYLCATIGHAGGGSTQYFGPGTRLTVL.

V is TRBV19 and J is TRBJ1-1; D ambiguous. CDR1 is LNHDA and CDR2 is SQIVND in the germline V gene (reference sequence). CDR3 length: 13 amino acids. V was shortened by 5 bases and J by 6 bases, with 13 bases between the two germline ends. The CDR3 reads CASSAQFGAEAFF. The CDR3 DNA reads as TGTGCCAGTAGTGCACAGTTTGGTGCTGAAGCTTTCTTT.

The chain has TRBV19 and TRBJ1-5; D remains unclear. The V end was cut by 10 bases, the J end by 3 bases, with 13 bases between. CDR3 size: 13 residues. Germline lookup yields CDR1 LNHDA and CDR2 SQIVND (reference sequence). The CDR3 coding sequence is TGTGCCACCCAGGCTCGACCCAATCAGCCCCAGCATTTT. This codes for CATQARPNQPQHF.

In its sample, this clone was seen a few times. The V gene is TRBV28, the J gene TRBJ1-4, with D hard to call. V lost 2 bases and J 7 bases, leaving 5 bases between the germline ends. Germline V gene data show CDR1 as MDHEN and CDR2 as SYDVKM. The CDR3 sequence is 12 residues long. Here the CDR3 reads CASSLESEKLFF. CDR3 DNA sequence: TGTGCCAGCAGTTTAGAAAGTGAAAAACTGTTTTTT.

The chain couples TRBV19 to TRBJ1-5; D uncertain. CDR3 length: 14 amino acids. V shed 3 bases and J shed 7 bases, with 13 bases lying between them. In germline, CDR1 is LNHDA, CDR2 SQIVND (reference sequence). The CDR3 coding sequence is TGTGCCAGTAGTATTCAGGCTGTGAAACAGCCCCAGCATTTT. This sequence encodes CASSIQAVKQPQHF.

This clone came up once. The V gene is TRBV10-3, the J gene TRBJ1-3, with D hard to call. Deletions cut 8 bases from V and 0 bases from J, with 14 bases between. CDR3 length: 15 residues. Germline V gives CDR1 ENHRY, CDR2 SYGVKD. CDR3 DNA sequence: TGTGCCATCGCCCTGGGCGGCAGCTCTGGAAACACCATATATTTT. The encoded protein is CAIALGGSSGNTIYF.

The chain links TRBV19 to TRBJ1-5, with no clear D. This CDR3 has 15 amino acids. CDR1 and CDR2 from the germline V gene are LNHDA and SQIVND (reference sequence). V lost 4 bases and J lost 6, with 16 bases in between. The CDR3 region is CASSNGPGLSQPQHF. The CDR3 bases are TGTGCCAGTAGTAATGGGCCCGGGCTGAGTCAGCCCCAGCATTTT.

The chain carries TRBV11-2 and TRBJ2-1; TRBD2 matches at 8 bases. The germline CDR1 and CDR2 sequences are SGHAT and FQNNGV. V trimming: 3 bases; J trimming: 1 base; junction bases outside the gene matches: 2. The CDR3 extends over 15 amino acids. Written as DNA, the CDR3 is TGTGCCAGCAGCTTTAGCGGGGTATCCTACAATGAGCAGTTCTTC. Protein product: CASSFSGVSYNEQFF.

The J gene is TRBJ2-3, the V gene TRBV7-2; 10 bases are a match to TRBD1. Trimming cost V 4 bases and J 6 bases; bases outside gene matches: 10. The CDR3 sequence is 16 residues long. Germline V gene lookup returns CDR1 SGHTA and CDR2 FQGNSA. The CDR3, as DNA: TGTGCCAGCAGCTCCAGGGGGGACAGGGGACGGGATACGCAGTATTTT. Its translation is CASSSRGDRGRDTQYF.

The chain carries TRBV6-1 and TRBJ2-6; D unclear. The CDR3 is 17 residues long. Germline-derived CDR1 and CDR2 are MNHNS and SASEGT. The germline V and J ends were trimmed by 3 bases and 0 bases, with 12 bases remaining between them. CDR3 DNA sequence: TGTGCCAGCAGTGACCGTGGACGGACCTCTGGGGCCAACGTCCTGACTTTC. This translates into CASSDRGRTSGANVLTF.